This T cell receptor (beta chain) is from a study of cytomegalovirus exposure and HLA in healthy donors. The study, taken as a whole, reports: Later, an analysis showed that TCR beta chains associated with HLA were more clonally expanded than others that were equally common.

With regard to this clone: No antigen is known for it.

Donors showed nominal health when sampled, although they likely had unrecorded immune exposures. 13 Jbeta primers and 60 Vbeta primers were used for the PCR. TCRdb's copy holds only in-frame clones and misses some; the assay was immunoSEQ multiplex PCR. The table records about 120,000 clones, 50% to 65% of them present only once. The length of the CDR3 is 14 residues. V gave up 6 bases and J gave up 2 bases; unmatched junction bases: 4. Germline V gene sequence: CDR1 LNHDA, CDR2 SQIVND (reference sequence). Sequences were obtained from PBMCs. The TCR originated in a woman between 40 and 50 years old in good health and CMV-seropositive. The chain couples TRBV19 to TRBJ1-3, with TRBD1 identical over 7 bases. Here the CDR3 DNA reads TGTGCCAGTAGCCACAGGGGAACTGGAAACACCATATATTTT. This translates into CASSHRGTGNTIYF.